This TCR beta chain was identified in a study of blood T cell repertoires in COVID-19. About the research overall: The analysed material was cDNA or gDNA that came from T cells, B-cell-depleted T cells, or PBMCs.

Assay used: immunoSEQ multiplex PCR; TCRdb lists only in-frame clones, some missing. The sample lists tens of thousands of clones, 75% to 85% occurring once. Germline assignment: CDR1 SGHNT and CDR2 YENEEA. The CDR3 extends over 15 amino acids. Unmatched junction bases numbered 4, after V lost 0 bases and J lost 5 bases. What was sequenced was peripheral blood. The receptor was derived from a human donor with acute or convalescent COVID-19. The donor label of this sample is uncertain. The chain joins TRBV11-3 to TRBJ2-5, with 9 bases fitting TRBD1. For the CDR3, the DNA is TGTGCCAGCAGCTTAGAGAACAGGGGGCTGGAGACCCAGTACTTC. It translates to CASSLENRGLETQYF.